The TCR beta chain under discussion was sequenced for a study of cytomegalovirus exposure and HLA in healthy donors. Trimming left V 4 bases short and J 2 bases short, with 15 bases between. The germline gives CDR1 MDHEN, CDR2 SYDVKM. This CDR3 has 15 amino acids. The PCR made use of 60 Vbeta and 13 Jbeta primers. TCRdb's table, derived via immunoSEQ multiplex PCR, lists solely in-frame clones and lacks some. The sample spans some 23,000 clones; the ten largest clones claim around 17%. This receptor was identified in a male donor in good health and CMV-seropositive. J is TRBJ2-7 and V is TRBV28; D perhaps matches TRBD2 (6 bases). Sequencing used PBMCs. CDR3 residues: CASSSPGLSTYEQYF. The CDR3, as DNA: TGTGCCAGCAGTTCACCGGGACTTTCAACCTACGAGCAGTACTTC.